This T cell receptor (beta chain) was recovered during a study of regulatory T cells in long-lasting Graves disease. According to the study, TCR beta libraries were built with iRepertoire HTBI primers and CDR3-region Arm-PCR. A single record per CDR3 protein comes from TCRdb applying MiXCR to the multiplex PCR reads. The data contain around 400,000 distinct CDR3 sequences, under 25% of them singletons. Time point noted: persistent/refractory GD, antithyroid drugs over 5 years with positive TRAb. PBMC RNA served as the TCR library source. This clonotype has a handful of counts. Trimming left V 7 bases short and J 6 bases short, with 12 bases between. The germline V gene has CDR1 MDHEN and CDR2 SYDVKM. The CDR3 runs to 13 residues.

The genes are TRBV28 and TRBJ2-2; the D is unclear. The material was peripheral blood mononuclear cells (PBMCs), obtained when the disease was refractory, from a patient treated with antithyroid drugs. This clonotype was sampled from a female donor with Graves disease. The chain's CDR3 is CASTPGLAGELFF. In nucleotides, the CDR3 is TGTGCCAGCACCCCCGGTTTGGCCGGGGAGCTGTTTTTT.